These 2 T cell receptor beta chains were sequenced from one sample in a study of OX40 agonist ivuxolimab in advanced cancers. Profiling relied on immunoSEQ multiplex PCR, and the TCRdb table lists in-frame clones only, not all of them. The repertoire consists of about 45,000 clones, with 75% to 90% occurring once and the leading ten covering about 15%. This sample comprised CD4+ or CD8+ T cells sorted from blood, obtained in a trial of the OX40 agonist ivuxolimab. These receptor sequences come from an adult with an advanced solid tumor such as melanoma, head and neck, liver or kidney cancer.

This clone was detected only once. J is TRBJ1-2 and V is TRBV9; 9 nucleotides align to TRBD1. V was pared by 3 bases and J by 0 bases, with 3 bases of the junction left unmatched. Germline V CDR1 and CDR2: SGDLS, YYNGEE. The CDR3 contains 15 residues. CDR3 sequence (DNA): TGTGCCAGCAGCGAGTGGACAGGGGCTAACTATGGCTACACCTTC. Translating it yields CASSEWTGANYGYTF.

This clone has just one count. This chain uses TRBV2 with TRBJ2-5; D remains unclear. The V gene lost 0 bases and the J gene lost 4 bases, with 9 bases spanning the gap. This CDR3 contains 14 residues. Germline values: CDR1 SNHLY, CDR2 FYNNEI. This chain's CDR3 is CASSEAGLVETQYF. CDR3 in DNA: TGTGCCAGCAGTGAAGCGGGTCTAGTAGAGACCCAGTACTTC.